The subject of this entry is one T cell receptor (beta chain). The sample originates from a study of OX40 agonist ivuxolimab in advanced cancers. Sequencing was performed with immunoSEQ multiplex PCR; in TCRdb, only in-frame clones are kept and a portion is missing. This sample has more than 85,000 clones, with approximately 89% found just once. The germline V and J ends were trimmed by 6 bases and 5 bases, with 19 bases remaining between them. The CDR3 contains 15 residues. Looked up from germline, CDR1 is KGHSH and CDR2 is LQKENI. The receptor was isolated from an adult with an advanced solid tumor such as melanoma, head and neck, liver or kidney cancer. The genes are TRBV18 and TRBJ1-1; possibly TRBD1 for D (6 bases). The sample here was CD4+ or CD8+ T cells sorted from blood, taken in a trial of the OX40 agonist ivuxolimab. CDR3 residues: CASSPRGGGGTEAFF. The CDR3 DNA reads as TGTGCCAGCTCCCCTAGAGGGGGAGGGGGTACTGAAGCTTTCTTT.